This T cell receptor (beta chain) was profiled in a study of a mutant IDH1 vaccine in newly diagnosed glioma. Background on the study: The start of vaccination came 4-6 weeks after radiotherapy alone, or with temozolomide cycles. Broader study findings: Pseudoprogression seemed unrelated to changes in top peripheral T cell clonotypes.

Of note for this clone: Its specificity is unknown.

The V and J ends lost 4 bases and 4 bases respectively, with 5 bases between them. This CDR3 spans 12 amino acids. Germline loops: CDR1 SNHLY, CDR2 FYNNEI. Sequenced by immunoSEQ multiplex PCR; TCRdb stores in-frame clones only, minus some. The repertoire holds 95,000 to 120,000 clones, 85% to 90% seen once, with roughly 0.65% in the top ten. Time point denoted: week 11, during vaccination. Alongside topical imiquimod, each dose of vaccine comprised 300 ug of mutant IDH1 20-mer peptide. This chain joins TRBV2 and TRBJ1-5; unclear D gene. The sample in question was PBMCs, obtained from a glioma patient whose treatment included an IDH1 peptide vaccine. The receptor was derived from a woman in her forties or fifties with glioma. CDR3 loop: CASSGGNQPQHF. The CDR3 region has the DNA TGTGCCAGCAGTGGGGGAAATCAGCCCCAGCATTTT. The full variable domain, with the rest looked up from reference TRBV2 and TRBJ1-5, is EPEVTQTPSHQVTQMGQEVILRCVPISNHLYFYWYRQILGQKVEFLVSFYNNEISEKSEIFDDQFSVERPDGSNFTLKIRSTKLEDSAMYFCASSGGNQPQHFGDGTRLSIL.